This TCR beta chain was sequenced in a study of blood T cell repertoires in COVID-19. In the study overall: Italy, Spain and the United States were the sources of the convalescent and acute COVID-19 samples. PBMCs, B-cell-depleted T cells, or T cells provided the cDNA or gDNA that made up the material.

Generated by immunoSEQ multiplex PCR, the TCRdb table keeps only in-frame clones and is missing some. The profile shows roughly 220,000 clones, 86% of them singletons. The clonotype was recovered from a man aged 25-40 years who had recovered from COVID-19. Specimen: peripheral blood.

The CDR3 nucleotides read TGTGCCACCAGTGACCCAGGACAGGGGACGGCTAACTATGGCTACACCTTC. Translated: CATSDPGQGTANYGYTF. This chain uses TRBV24-1 with TRBJ1-2; 9 nucleotides align to TRBD1. This CDR3 is built from 17 residues. Trimming removed 4 bases from V and 0 bases from J; junction bases left unmatched: 8. The V gene's germline CDR1 is KGHDR and CDR2 SFDVKD.